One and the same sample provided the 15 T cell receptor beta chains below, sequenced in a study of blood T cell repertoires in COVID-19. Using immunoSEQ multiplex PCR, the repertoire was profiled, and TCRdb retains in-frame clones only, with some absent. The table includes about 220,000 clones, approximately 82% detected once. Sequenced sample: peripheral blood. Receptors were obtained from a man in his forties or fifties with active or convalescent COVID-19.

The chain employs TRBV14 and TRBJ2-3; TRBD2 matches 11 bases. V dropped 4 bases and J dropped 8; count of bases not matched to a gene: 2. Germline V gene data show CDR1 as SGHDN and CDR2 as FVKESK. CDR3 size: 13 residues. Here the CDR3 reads CASSPTSGGTQYF. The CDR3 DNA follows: TGTGCCAGCAGCCCTACTAGCGGGGGTACGCAGTATTTT.

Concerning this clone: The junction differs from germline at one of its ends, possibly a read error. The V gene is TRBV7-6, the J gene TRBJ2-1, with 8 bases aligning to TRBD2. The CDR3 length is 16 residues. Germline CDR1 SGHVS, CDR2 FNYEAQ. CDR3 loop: CASSVAGRELYNEQFF. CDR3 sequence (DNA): TGTGCCAGCAGCGTAGCGGGGCGGGAGTTGTACAATGAGCAGTTCTTC.

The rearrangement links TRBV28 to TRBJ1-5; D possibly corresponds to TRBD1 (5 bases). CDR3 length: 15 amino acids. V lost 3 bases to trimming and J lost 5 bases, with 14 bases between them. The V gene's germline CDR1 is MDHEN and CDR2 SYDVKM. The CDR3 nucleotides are TGTGCCAGCAGTTTCACCGTCGGGGGAGATCAGCCCCAGCATTTT. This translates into CASSFTVGGDQPQHF.

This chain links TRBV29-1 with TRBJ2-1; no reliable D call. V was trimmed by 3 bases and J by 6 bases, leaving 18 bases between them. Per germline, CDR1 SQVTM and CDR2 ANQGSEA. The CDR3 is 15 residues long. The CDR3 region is CSVDIGIRTGNEQFF. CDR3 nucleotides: TGCAGCGTTGATATTGGTATTAGAACTGGCAATGAGCAGTTCTTC.

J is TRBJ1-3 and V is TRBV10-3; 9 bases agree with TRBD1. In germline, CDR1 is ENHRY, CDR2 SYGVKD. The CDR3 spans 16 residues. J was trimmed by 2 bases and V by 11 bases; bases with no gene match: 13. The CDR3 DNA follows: TGTGCCTCGGGACAGGGATCGTTACCGGCTGGAAACACCATATATTTT. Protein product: CASGQGSLPAGNTIYF.

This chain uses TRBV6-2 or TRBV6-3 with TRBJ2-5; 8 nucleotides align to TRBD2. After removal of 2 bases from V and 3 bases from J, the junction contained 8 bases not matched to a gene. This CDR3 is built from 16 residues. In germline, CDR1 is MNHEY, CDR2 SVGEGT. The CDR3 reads CASSYVQRGPKETQYF. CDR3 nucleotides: TGTGCCAGCAGTTACGTCCAGCGGGGGCCTAAAGAGACCCAGTACTTC.

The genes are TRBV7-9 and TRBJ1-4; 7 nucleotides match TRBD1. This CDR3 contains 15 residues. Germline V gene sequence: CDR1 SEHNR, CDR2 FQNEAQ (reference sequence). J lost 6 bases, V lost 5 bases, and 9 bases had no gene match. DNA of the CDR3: TGTGCCAGCAGCCCAGGACAGGTTGGGGATGAAAAACTGTTTTTT. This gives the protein CASSPGQVGDEKLFF.

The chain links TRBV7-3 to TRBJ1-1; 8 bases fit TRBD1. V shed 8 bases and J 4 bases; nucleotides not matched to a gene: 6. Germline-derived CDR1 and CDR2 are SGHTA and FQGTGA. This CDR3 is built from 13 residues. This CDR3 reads CASGQGGGTEAFF. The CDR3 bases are TGTGCCAGCGGACAGGGTGGAGGCACTGAAGCTTTCTTT.

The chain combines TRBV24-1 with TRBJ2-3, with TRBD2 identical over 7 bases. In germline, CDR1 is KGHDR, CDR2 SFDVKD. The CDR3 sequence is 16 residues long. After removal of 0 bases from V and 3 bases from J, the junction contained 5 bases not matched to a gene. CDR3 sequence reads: CATSDLGISGTDTQYF. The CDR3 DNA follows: TGTGCCACCAGTGATTTGGGGATTAGCGGGACAGATACGCAGTATTTT.

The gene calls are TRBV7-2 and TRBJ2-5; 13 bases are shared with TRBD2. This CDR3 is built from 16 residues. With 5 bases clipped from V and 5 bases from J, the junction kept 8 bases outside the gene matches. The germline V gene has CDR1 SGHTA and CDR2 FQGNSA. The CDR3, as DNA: TGTGCCAGCAGCCGGCGACTAGCGGGGGGTGGGGAGACCCAGTACTTC. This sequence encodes CASSRRLAGGGETQYF.

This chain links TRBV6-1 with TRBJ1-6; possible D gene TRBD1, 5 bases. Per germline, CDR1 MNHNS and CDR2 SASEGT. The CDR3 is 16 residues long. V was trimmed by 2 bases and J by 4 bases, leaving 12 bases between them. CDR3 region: CASSEYGGGYNSPLHF. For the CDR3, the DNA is TGTGCCAGCAGTGAATATGGGGGGGGGTATAATTCACCCCTCCACTTT.

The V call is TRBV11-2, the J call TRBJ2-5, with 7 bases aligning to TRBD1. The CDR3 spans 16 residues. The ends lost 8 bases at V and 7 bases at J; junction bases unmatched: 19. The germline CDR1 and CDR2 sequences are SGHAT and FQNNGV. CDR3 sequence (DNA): TGTGCCAGCGAGGACAGGCCCGGACACCTACCGGGGACCCAGTACTTC. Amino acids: CASEDRPGHLPGTQYF.

The CDR3 spells CSVQGRGGSEKLFF. In nucleotides, the CDR3 is TGCAGCGTCCAAGGCAGGGGCGGGAGTGAAAAACTGTTTTTT. The genes are TRBV29-1 and TRBJ1-4; D might be TRBD1 (6 bases). The CDR3 consists of 14 residues. Germline CDR1 reads SQVTM; CDR2 reads ANQGSEA. V gave up 6 bases and J gave up 7 bases, with 18 bases separating them.

This CDR3 is CASSRAEIPLYEQYF. CDR3 sequence (DNA): TGTGCCAGCAGTCGAGCGGAAATCCCCCTCTACGAGCAGTACTTC. The chain joins TRBV6-2 or TRBV6-3 to TRBJ2-7, with D perhaps matching TRBD2 (5 bases). The ends were cut back, 5 bases at V and 3 bases at J, with 17 bases in the middle. Germline loops: CDR1 MNHEY, CDR2 SVGEGT. CDR3 length: 15 amino acids.

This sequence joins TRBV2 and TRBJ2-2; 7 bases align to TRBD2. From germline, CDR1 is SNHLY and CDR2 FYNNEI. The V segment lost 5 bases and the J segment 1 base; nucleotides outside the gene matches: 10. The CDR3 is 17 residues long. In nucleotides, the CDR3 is TGTGCCAGCAGTCCCTCACTCGCGGGGGTGAACACCGGGGAGCTGTTTTTT. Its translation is CASSPSLAGVNTGELFF.